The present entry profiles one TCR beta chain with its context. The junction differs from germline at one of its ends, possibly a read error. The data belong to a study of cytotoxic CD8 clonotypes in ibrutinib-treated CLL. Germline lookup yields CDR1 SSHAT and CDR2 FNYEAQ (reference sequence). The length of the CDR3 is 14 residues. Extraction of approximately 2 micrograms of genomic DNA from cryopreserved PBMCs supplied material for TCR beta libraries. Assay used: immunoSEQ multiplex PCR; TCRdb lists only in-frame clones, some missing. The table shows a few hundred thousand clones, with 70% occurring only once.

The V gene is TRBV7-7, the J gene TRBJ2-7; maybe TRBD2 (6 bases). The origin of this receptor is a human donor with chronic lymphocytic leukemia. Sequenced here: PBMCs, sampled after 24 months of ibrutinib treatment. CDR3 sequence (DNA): TGTGCTAGCAGCTCCAAGGCTAGCGCCAGCGAGCAGTACTTC. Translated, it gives CASSSKASASEQYF. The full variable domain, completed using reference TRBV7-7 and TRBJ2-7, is GAGVSQSPRYKVTKRGQDVTLRCDPISSHATLYWYQQALGQGPEFLTYFNYEAQPDKSGLPSDRFSAERPEGSISTLTIQRTEQRDSAMYRCASSSKASASEQYFGPGTRLTVT.